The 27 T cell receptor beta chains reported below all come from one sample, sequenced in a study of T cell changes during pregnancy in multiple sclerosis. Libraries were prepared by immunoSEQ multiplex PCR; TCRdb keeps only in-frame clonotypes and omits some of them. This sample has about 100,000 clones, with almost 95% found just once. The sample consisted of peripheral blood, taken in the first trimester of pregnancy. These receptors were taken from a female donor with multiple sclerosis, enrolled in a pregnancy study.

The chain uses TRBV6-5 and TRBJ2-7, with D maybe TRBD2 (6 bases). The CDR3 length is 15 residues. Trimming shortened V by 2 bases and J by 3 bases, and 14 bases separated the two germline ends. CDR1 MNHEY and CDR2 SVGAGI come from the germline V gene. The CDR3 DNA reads TGTGCCAGCAGTTACGCGGAGGGAGAGGGCTACGAGCAGTACTTC. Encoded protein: CASSYAEGEGYEQYF.

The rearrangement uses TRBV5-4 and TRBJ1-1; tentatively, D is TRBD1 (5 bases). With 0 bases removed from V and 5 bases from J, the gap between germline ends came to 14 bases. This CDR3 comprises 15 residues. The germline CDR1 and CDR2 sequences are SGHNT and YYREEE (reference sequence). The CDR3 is CASSLVGGWGTEAFF. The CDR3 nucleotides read TGTGCCAGCAGCTTGGTTGGGGGGTGGGGAACTGAAGCTTTCTTT.

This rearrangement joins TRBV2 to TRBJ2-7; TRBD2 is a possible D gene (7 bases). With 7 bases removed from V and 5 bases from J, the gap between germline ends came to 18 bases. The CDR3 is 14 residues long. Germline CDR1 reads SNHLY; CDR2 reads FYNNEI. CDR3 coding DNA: TGTGCCAGCAAAGGGGGGGGGAGTACGAACGAGCAGTACTTC. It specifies CASKGGGSTNEQYF.

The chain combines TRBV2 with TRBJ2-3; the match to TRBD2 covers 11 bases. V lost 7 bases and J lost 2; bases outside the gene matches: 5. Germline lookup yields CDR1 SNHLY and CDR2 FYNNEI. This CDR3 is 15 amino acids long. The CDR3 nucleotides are TGTGCCAGCACACGACTAGCGGGACCCACAGATACGCAGTATTTT. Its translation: CASTRLAGPTDTQYF.

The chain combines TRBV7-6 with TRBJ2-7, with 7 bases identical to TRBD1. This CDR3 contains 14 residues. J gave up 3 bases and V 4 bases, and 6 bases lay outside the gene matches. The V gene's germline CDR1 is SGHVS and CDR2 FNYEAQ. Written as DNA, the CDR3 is TGTGCCAGCAGCTACCGGGACAGATTCTACGAGCAGTACTTC. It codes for CASSYRDRFYEQYF. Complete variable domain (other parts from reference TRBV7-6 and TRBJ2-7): GAGVSQSPRYKVTKRGQDVALRCDPISGHVSLYWYRQALGQGPEFLTYFNYEAQQDKSGLPNDRFSAERPEGSISTLTIQRTEQRDSAMYRCASSYRDRFYEQYFGPGTRLTVT.

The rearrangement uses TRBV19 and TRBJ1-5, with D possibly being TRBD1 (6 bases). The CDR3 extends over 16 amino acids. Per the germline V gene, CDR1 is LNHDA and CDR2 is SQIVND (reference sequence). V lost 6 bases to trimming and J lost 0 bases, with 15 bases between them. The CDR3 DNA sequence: TGTGCCAGTAGACAGGGAAATCCAAATAGCAATCAGCCCCAGCATTTT. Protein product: CASRQGNPNSNQPQHF.

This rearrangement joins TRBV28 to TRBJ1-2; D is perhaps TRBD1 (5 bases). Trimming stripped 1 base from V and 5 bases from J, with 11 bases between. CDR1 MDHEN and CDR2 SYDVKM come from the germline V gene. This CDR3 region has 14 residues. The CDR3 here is CASSLLRGKYGYTF. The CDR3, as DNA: TGTGCCAGCAGTTTATTGCGGGGGAAGTATGGCTACACCTTC.

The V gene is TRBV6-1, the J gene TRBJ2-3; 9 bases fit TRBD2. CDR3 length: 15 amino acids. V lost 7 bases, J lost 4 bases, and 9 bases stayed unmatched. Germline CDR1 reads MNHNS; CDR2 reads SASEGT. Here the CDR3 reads CASILLAGSADTQYF. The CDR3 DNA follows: TGTGCCAGCATTCTTCTAGCGGGAAGTGCAGATACGCAGTATTTT.

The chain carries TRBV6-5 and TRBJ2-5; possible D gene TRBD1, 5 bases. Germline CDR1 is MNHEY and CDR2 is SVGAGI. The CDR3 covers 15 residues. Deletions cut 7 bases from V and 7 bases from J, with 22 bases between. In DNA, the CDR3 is TGTGCCAGCACCCAGGGCGGAAACTTGTTAGGGACCCAGTACTTC. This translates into CASTQGGNLLGTQYF.

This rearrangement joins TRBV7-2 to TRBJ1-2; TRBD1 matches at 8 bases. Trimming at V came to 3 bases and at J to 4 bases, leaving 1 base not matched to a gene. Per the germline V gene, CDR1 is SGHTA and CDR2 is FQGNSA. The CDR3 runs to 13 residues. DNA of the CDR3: TGTGCCAGCAGCTTCGGGACAGGCTATGGCTACACCTTC. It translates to CASSFGTGYGYTF. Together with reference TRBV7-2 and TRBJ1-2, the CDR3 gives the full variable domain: GAGVSQSPSNKVTEKGKDVELRCDPISGHTALYWYRQSLGQGLEFLIYFQGNSAPDKSGLPSDRFSAERTGGSVSTLTIQRTQQEDSAVYLCASSFGTGYGYTFGSGTRLTVV.

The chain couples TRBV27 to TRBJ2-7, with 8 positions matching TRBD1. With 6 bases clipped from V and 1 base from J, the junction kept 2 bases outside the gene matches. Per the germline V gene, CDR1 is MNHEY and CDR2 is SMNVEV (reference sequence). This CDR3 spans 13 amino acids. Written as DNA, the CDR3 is TGTGCCAGCAGCCGACAGGGGTCCTACGAGCAGTACTTC. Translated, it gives CASSRQGSYEQYF.

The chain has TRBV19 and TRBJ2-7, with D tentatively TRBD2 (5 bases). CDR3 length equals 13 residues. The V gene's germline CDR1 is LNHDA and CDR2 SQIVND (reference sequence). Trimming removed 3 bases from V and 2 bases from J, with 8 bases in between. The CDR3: CASSIRETYEQYF. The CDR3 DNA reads TGTGCCAGTAGTATTCGGGAAACCTACGAGCAGTACTTC.

The CDR3 DNA is TGTGCCAGCAGTAAGCTACAGGGCACTGAAGCTTTCTTT. Translating gives CASSKLQGTEAFF. V is TRBV6-5 and J is TRBJ1-1; maybe TRBD1 (6 bases). V was shortened by 5 bases and J by 4 bases, with 11 bases between the two germline ends. The CDR3 sequence is 13 residues long. In germline, CDR1 is MNHEY, CDR2 SVGAGI.

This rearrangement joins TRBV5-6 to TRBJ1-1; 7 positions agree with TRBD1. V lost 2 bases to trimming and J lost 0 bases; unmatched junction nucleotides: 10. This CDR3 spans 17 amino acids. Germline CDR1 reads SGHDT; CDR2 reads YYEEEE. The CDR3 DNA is TGTGCCAGCAGCTTCTCTGTGACAGGGAGAATGAACACTGAAGCTTTCTTT. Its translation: CASSFSVTGRMNTEAFF.

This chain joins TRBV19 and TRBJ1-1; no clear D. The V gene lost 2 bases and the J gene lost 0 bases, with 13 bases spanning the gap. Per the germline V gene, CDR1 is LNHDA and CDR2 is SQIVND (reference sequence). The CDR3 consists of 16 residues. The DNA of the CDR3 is TGTGCCAGTAGTATACGCGGGGTCTCGATGAACACTGAAGCTTTCTTT. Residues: CASSIRGVSMNTEAFF.

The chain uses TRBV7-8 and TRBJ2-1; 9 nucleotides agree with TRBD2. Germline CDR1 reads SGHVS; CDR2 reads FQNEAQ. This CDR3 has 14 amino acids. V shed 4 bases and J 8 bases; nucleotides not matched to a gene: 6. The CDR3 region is CASSSGLADDEQFF. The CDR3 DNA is TGTGCCAGCAGCTCGGGACTAGCCGACGATGAGCAGTTCTTC.

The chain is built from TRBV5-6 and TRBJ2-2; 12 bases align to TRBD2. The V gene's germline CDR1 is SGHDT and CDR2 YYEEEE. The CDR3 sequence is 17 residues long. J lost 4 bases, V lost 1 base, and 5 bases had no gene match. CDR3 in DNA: TGTGCCAGCAGCTTGATCCCACTAGCGGGGGGCACCGGGGAGCTGTTTTTT. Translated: CASSLIPLAGGTGELFF.

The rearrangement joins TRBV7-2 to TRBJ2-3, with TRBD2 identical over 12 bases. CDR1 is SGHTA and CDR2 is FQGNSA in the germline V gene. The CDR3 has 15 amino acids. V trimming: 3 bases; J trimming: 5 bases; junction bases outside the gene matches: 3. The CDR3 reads CASSFLAGGKDTQYF. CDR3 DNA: TGTGCCAGCAGCTTCCTAGCGGGAGGGAAAGATACGCAGTATTTT.

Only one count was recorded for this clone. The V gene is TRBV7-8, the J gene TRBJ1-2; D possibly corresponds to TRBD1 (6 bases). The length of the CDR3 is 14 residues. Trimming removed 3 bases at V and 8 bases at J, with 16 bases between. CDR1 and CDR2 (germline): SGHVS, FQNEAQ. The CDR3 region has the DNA TGTGCCAGCAGCTTGGGGGCCGAAGCTATGGGCTACACCTTC. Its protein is CASSLGAEAMGYTF.

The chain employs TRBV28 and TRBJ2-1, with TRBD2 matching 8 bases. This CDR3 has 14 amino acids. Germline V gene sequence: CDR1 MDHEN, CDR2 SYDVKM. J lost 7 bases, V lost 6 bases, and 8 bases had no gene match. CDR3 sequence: CASRAAASGNEQFF. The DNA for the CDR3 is TGTGCCAGCAGGGCTGCGGCTAGCGGGAATGAGCAGTTCTTC. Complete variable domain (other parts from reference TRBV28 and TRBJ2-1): DVKVTQSSRYLVKRTGEKVFLECVQDMDHENMFWYRQDPGLGLRLIYFSYDVKMKEKGDIPEGYSVSREKKERFSLILESASTNQTSMYLCASRAAASGNEQFFGPGTRLTVL.

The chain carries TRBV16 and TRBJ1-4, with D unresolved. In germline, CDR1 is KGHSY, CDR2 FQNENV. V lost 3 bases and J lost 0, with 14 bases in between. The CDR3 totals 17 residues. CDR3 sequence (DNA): TGTGCCAGCAGCCACTCGCGATCGTCGGCAACTAATGAAAAACTGTTTTTT. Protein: CASSHSRSSATNEKLFF.

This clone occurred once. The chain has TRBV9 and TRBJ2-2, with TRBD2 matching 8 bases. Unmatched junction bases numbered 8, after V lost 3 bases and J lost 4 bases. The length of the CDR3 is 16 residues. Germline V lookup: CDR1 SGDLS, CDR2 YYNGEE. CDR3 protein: CASSAPGGGSTGELFF. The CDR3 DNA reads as TGTGCCAGCAGCGCACCCGGGGGGGGAAGCACCGGGGAGCTGTTTTTT.

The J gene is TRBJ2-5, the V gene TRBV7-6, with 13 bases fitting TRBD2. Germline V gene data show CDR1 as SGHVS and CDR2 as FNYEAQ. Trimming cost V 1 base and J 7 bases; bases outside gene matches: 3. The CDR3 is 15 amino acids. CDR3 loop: CASSLDTSGRGTQYF. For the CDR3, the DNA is TGTGCCAGCAGCTTAGACACTAGCGGGAGGGGGACCCAGTACTTC.

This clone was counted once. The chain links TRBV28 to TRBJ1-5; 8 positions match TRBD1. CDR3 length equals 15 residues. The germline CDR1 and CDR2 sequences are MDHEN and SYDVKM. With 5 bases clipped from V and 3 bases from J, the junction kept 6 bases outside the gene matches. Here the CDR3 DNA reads TGTGCCAGCAGTACCCCGACAGGGGCCAATCAGCCCCAGCATTTT. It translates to CASSTPTGANQPQHF.

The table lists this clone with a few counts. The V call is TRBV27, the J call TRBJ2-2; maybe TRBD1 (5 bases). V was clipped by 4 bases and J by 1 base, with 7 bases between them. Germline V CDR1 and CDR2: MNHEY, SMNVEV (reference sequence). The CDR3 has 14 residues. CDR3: CASSSGLNTGELFF. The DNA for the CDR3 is TGTGCCAGCAGTTCAGGGTTGAACACCGGGGAGCTGTTTTTT.

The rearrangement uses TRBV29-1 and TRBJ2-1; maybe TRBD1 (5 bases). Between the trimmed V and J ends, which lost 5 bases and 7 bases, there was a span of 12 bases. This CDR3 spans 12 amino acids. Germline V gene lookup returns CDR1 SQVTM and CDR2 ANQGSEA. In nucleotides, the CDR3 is TGCAGCGTTATCCTTGGGGCTAATGAGCAGTTCTTC. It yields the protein CSVILGANEQFF.

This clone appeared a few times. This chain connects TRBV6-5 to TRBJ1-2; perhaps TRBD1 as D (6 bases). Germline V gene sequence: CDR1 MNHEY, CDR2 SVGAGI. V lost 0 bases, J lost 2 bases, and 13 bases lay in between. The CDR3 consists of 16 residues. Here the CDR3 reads CASSYSTQGMNYGYTF. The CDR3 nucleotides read TGTGCCAGCAGTTACTCCACCCAGGGGATGAACTATGGCTACACCTTC.